What follows are 10 T cell receptor beta chains derived from one specimen sequenced in a study of blood T cell repertoires in COVID-19. Method: immunoSEQ multiplex PCR; TCRdb's copy keeps in-frame clones and lacks some. The top ten clones hold around 1.2% of a sample with some 150,000 clones, about 90% of them seen once. Sequenced sample: PBMCs or T cells enriched from blood (not recorded which). All receptors derive from a human donor with acute COVID-19. The donor label of this sample is uncertain.

This sequence joins TRBV19 and TRBJ1-2, with D perhaps TRBD1 (6 bases). Germline CDR1 LNHDA, CDR2 SQIVND (reference sequence). V shed 9 bases and J shed 4 bases, with 15 bases lying between them. The CDR3 runs to 13 residues. CDR3 nucleotide sequence: TGTGCCAGCTGGCCGGGACATGGCTATGGCTACACCTTC. It yields the protein CASWPGHGYGYTF.

This chain links TRBV11-2 with TRBJ2-7; D ambiguous. Deletions cut 1 base from V and 2 bases from J, with 9 bases between. The CDR3 is 14 residues long. Germline assignment: CDR1 SGHAT and CDR2 FQNNGV. In nucleotides, the CDR3 is TGTGCCAGCAGCTTAGGGGCCGGCGCCTACGAGCAGTACTTC. Translated: CASSLGAGAYEQYF. Complete variable domain (other parts from reference TRBV11-2 and TRBJ2-7): EAGVAQSPRYKIIEKRQSVAFWCNPISGHATLYWYQQILGQGPKLLIQFQNNGVVDDSQLPKDRFSAERLKGVDSTLKIQPAKLEDSAVYLCASSLGAGAYEQYFGPGTRLTVT.

The chain is built from TRBV7-6 and TRBJ2-7; possibly TRBD1 for D (6 bases). V gave up 5 bases and J gave up 4 bases, with 15 bases separating them. This CDR3 has 14 amino acids. The germline V gene encodes CDR1 SGHVS and CDR2 FNYEAQ. This CDR3 reads CASSPADGTYEQYF. The CDR3 coding sequence is TGTGCCAGCAGCCCAGCGGACGGGACATACGAGCAGTACTTC. The full variable domain, in which reference TRBV7-6 and TRBJ2-7 provide the parts outside the CDR3, is GAGVSQSPRYKVTKRGQDVALRCDPISGHVSLYWYRQALGQGPEFLTYFNYEAQQDKSGLPNDRFSAERPEGSISTLTIQRTEQRDSAMYRCASSPADGTYEQYFGPGTRLTVT.

The V gene is TRBV11-2, the J gene TRBJ2-2; D is unresolved. Germline loops: CDR1 SGHAT, CDR2 FQNNGV. The CDR3 covers 14 residues. V dropped 1 base and J dropped 6 bases, with 9 bases sitting between them. The CDR3 DNA reads TGTGCCAGCAGCTTAGTAGTCCTAGCCGGGGAGCTGTTTTTT. The encoded protein is CASSLVVLAGELFF.

This clone was detected a few times. The V and J genes are TRBV5-4 and TRBJ2-1, with 8 bases aligning to TRBD1. The germline CDR1 and CDR2 sequences are SGHNT and YYREEE (reference sequence). Losses at the gene ends were 0 bases for V and 4 bases for J; bases not matched to a gene: 6. This CDR3 is built from 16 residues. The CDR3 bases are TGTGCCAGCAGCTTGGCGCAGGGGGCTCTATACAATGAGCAGTTCTTC. Translating it yields CASSLAQGALYNEQFF.

This clone has just one count. The sample has other DNA sequences that encode this CDR3 too. The chain links TRBV12-3 or TRBV12-4 to TRBJ2-7; possibly TRBD2 for D (5 bases). V dropped 3 bases and J dropped 3 bases, with 6 bases sitting between them. The CDR3 is made up of 12 amino acids. The CDR3 reads CASSFRGYEQYF. The CDR3 DNA reads TGTGCCAGCAGTTTCCGGGGCTACGAGCAGTACTTC.

The chain couples TRBV23-1 to TRBJ2-2; 10 positions agree with TRBD2. TRBV23-1 has ORF status, its function being uncertain. The CDR3 has 18 amino acids. V shed 3 bases, J shed 1 base, and the junction held 8 bases outside the gene matches. This CDR3 is CASSQSIRTSGNTGELFF. CDR3 bases: TGCGCCAGCAGTCAGTCAATCCGGACTAGCGGGAACACCGGGGAGCTGTTTTTT.

This clone has only a few counts. This chain joins TRBV30 and TRBJ2-3; 7 positions match TRBD1. Germline trimming cut 4 bases from V and 4 bases from J; bases unmatched to any gene: 11. This CDR3 comprises 15 residues. Germline lookup yields CDR1 GTSNPN and CDR2 SVGIG (reference sequence). CDR3 DNA: TGTGCCTGGACCTGGACAGGAGGAAGTGCAGATACGCAGTATTTT. It translates to CAWTWTGGSADTQYF.

V usage is TRBV10-1 and J usage is TRBJ2-4; TRBD1 aligns across 8 bases. Germline V gives CDR1 WNHNN, CDR2 SYGVQD (reference sequence). The CDR3 sequence is 16 residues long. V lost 5 bases to trimming and J lost 4 bases; unmatched junction nucleotides: 10. CDR3 amino acids: CASSPDRGETKNIQYF. For the CDR3, the DNA is TGCGCCAGCAGTCCCGACAGGGGTGAAACGAAAAACATTCAGTACTTC.

The chain joins TRBV27 to TRBJ1-1; D not resolved. Looked up from germline, CDR1 is MNHEY and CDR2 is SMNVEV (reference sequence). The V end was cut by 2 bases, the J end by 4 bases, with 8 bases between. The CDR3 runs to 13 residues. CDR3: CASSLSGPTEAFF. In DNA form, the CDR3 reads TGTGCCAGCAGTTTAAGCGGTCCCACTGAAGCTTTCTTT.